Each of the 14 T cell receptor beta chains below was sequenced from the same sample in a study of T-cell reconstitution after alpha-beta-depleted transplantation in children. Unique molecular identifiers were used to barcode this TCRbeta library. TCRdb fed the PCR reads into MiXCR, producing one record per CDR3 protein. The sample lists about 240,000 distinct CDR3 sequences, about 26% occurring once. Sequencing was performed on PBMCs, taken before TCRalphabeta/CD19-depleted stem cell transplant. All receptors derive from a girl aged 2-9 years with Fanconi anemia, due to receive a stem cell transplant.

The table lists this clonotype with many counts. This chain connects TRBV5-1 to TRBJ2-7; 9 nucleotides line up with TRBD1. J gave up 1 base and V 4 bases, and 9 bases lay outside the gene matches. The CDR3 has 16 amino acids. Per the germline V gene, CDR1 is SGHRS and CDR2 is YFSETQ. CDR3 residues: CASSTATGGNSYEQYF. Here the CDR3 DNA reads TGCGCCAGCAGCACAGCTACAGGGGGCAATTCCTACGAGCAGTACTTC.

This clonotype was recorded a few times. The rearrangement links TRBV20-1 to TRBJ1-1; no clear D gene. The germline gives CDR1 DFQATT, CDR2 SNEGSKA (reference sequence). Between the trimmed V and J ends, which lost 3 bases and 3 bases, there was a span of 11 bases. This CDR3 spans 13 amino acids. CDR3 sequence (DNA): TGCAGTGCTAGTAAGGTGGACGACACTGAAGCTTTCTTT. It is translated as CSASKVDDTEAFF.

The chain employs TRBV7-2 and TRBJ2-7, with 10 bases aligning to TRBD2. Germline loops: CDR1 SGHTA, CDR2 FQGNSA. The CDR3 sequence is 15 residues long. The V gene end was trimmed by 1 base and the J gene end by 3 bases; junction bases not matched to a gene: 3. For the CDR3, the DNA is TGTGCCAGCAGCTTAGGATCTAGCGGGGGCTACGAGCAGTACTTC. Its translation: CASSLGSSGGYEQYF.

This clonotype appeared many times. The chain recombines TRBV20-1 with TRBJ1-2; D is unclear. Germline CDR1 is DFQATT and CDR2 is SNEGSKA (reference sequence). The V end was cut by 3 bases, the J end by 0 bases, with 11 bases between. The CDR3 covers 14 residues. The CDR3 coding sequence is TGCAGTGCTAGTAGAGACCGACCTAACTATGGCTACACCTTC. It translates to CSASRDRPNYGYTF.

This clonotype was recorded a few times. The chain combines TRBV29-1 with TRBJ2-7, with 9 bases aligning to TRBD1. The J segment lost 1 base and the V segment lost 7 bases, leaving 2 bases of the junction unmatched. This CDR3 has 12 residues. The V gene's germline CDR1 is SQVTM and CDR2 ANQGSEA. Written as DNA, the CDR3 is TGCAGCGCCGGGACAGGGTCCTACGAGCAGTACTTC. Translating it yields CSAGTGSYEQYF.

The rearrangement joins TRBV29-1 to TRBJ2-7, with 8 bases aligning to TRBD1. V trimming: 4 bases; J trimming: 5 bases; junction bases outside the gene matches: 7. Germline lookup yields CDR1 SQVTM and CDR2 ANQGSEA. The CDR3 contains 13 residues. CDR3 sequence (DNA): TGCAGCGTTGTAGGACAGGGTAACCACGAGCAGTACTTC. This sequence encodes CSVVGQGNHEQYF.

This clonotype has at least ten counts. The chain carries TRBV29-1 and TRBJ2-3, with 11 bases identical to TRBD2. Germline V gives CDR1 SQVTM, CDR2 ANQGSEA. CDR3 length: 16 residues. V lost 1 base to trimming and J lost 4 bases; unmatched junction nucleotides: 7. CDR3 protein: CSVEATGTSGSDTQYF. The CDR3 DNA sequence: TGCAGCGTTGAAGCCACCGGGACTAGCGGATCAGATACGCAGTATTTT.

This clonotype was picked up many times. The chain is built from TRBV6-5 and TRBJ1-5; D is uncertain. This CDR3 is 16 amino acids long. V gave up 1 base and J gave up 0 bases, with 10 bases separating them. In germline, CDR1 is MNHEY, CDR2 SVGAGI. CDR3 nucleotides: TGTGCCAGCAGTTACTGGGAGCGGAGTAGCAATCAGCCCCAGCATTTT. Protein: CASSYWERSSNQPQHF.

In this sample, this clonotype turned up a few times. The junction departs from germline at one end; a sequencing error may be responsible. V usage is TRBV5-1 and J usage is TRBJ1-1; no reliable D call. There are 13 residues in the CDR3. Germline loops: CDR1 SGHRS, CDR2 YFSETQ. CDR3 sequence reads: CASCFGGNTEAFF. The CDR3 nucleotides are TGCGCCAGCTGCTTCGGAGGGAACACTGAAGCTTTCTTT.

The table lists this clonotype with many counts. The CDR3 end shows no conserved phenylalanine or tryptophan, and so a read error is likely. The rearrangement joins TRBV2 to TRBJ2-2, with D hard to call. Germline V gene data show CDR1 as SNHLY and CDR2 as FYNNEI. With 0 bases removed from V and 6 bases from J, the gap between germline ends came to 11 bases. The CDR3 extends over 15 amino acids. This CDR3 is CASSEALDGPGELFL. CDR3 bases: TGTGCCAGCAGTGAAGCGCTTGATGGCCCCGGGGAGCTGTTTCTT.

Note on this clonotype: The CDR3 does not end in the conserved phenylalanine or tryptophan, so this is likely a read error. This chain joins TRBV20-1 and TRBJ1-1; 8 bases map to TRBD1. The CDR3 is 15 amino acids. Germline V gives CDR1 DFQATT, CDR2 SNEGSKA (reference sequence). With 4 bases clipped from V and 2 bases from J, the junction kept 9 bases outside the gene matches. This CDR3 reads CSAITGGRVNTEAFS. In DNA form, the CDR3 reads TGCAGTGCTATAACAGGGGGAAGGGTCAACACTGAAGCTTTCTCT.

This clonotype was detected a few times. The chain carries TRBV7-6 and TRBJ2-3; perhaps D is TRBD1 or TRBD2 (5 bases each). This CDR3 has 16 residues. V lost 4 bases, J lost 3 bases, and 17 bases lay in between. Per germline, CDR1 SGHVS and CDR2 FNYEAQ. The CDR3 DNA follows: TGTGCCAGCAGCTCGCACCCAGAGGGGCAGACAGATACGCAGTATTTT. Translated: CASSSHPEGQTDTQYF.

This chain links TRBV20-1 with TRBJ2-7, with 10 bases lining up with TRBD2. V dropped 5 bases and J dropped 3; count of bases not matched to a gene: 4. The CDR3 is 13 residues long. Germline CDR1 and CDR2: DFQATT and SNEGSKA (reference sequence). The CDR3: CSARRTSGYEQYF. The CDR3 DNA sequence: TGCAGTGCTCGACGGACTAGCGGCTACGAGCAGTACTTC.

The rearrangement links TRBV28 to TRBJ2-1; D gene uncertain. CDR1 is MDHEN, CDR2 SYDVKM, per germline. Trimming took 6 bases from V and 6 from J, leaving 6 bases between them. The CDR3 extends over 11 amino acids. Here the CDR3 DNA reads TGTGCCAGCAGCCGAATCAATGAGCAGTTCTTC. Translation: CASSRINEQFF.